This T cell receptor (beta chain) came from a study of CD8+ T cells in alopecia areata. Whole-study findings and limits: The study found higher clonality in lesional than normal scalp, especially in alopecia totalis/universalis. Scalp sample data also include resident alphabeta T cells from normal skin.

The CDR3 totals 14 residues. The J segment lost 4 bases and the V segment lost 4 bases, leaving 7 bases of the junction unmatched. Germline-derived CDR1 and CDR2 are SGHTS and YDEGEE. cDNA reverse transcribed from extracted RNA served as the sequencing template. Profiling relied on immunoSEQ multiplex PCR, and the TCRdb table lists in-frame clones only, not all of them. This table holds 95,000 to 110,000 clones, about 60% found once. As to this clone: Its antigen is as yet unknown.

The J gene is TRBJ1-2, the V gene TRBV5-8, with 7 nucleotides matching TRBD1. The TCR was taken from a human donor in good health. Sequencing was performed on CD4+ T cells sorted from blood. CDR3 in DNA: TGTGCCAGCAGCCCGGGACAGCGTACCTATGGCTACACCTTC. It encodes CASSPGQRTYGYTF.